One sample yielded the 23 T cell receptor beta chains listed below, sequenced in a study of blood T cell repertoires in COVID-19. Generated by immunoSEQ multiplex PCR, the TCRdb table keeps only in-frame clones and is missing some. The sample gives roughly 130,000 clones, 84% of which show up once; approximately 3% is in the top ten. The material sequenced was PBMCs or T cells enriched from blood (not recorded which). These receptors were collected from a woman in her fifties or sixties with acute COVID-19.

This sequence joins TRBV19 and TRBJ2-1, with D unclear. Germline-derived CDR1 and CDR2 are LNHDA and SQIVND (reference sequence). Trimming removed 6 bases from V and 9 bases from J, with 9 bases in between. This CDR3 contains 11 residues. The CDR3 DNA is TGTGCCAGTAGGGCGCAGGCTGAGCAGTTCTTC. This encodes CASRAQAEQFF. The complete variable domain, with remaining parts taken from reference TRBV19 and TRBJ2-1, reads DGGITQSPKYLFRKEGQNVTLSCEQNLNHDAMYWYRQDPGQGLRLIYYSQIVNDFQKGDIAEGYSVSREKKESFPLTVTSAQKNPTAFYLCASRAQAEQFFGPGTRLTVL.

The chain uses TRBV2 and TRBJ1-5; TRBD1 aligns across 11 bases. CDR1 and CDR2 from the germline V gene are SNHLY and FYNNEI. The trim removed 6 bases at V and 5 bases at J, leaving 0 bases unmatched. The CDR3 runs to 13 residues. CDR3 DNA: TGTGCCAGCAGGGGACAGGGGGATCAGCCCCAGCATTTT. Protein sequence: CASRGQGDQPQHF. The full variable domain, with the rest looked up from reference TRBV2 and TRBJ1-5, is EPEVTQTPSHQVTQMGQEVILRCVPISNHLYFYWYRQILGQKVEFLVSFYNNEISEKSEIFDDQFSVERPDGSNFTLKIRSTKLEDSAMYFCASRGQGDQPQHFGDGTRLSIL.

V usage is TRBV12-2 and J usage is TRBJ2-3; the table's D call TRBD2 went unverified against the DNA. TRBV12-2 is a known pseudogene. The CDR3 is 19 amino acids. CDR3 coding DNA: TGTGCAAGTCGCTCCCATGGGACTAGCGGGAGGGCACCCACAGATACGCAGTATTTT. It yields the protein CASRSHGTSGRAPTDTQYF.

This clone was observed a handful of times. J is TRBJ2-7 and V is TRBV27, with no clear D. The V end was cut by 5 bases, the J end by 6 bases, with 14 bases between. The CDR3 has 13 amino acids. Germline CDR1 and CDR2: MNHEY and SMNVEV (reference sequence). The CDR3 DNA reads as TGTGCCAGCAGTCCGCGCCCTAGTATCGAGCAGTACTTC. As protein: CASSPRPSIEQYF.

The table lists this clone with a count of one. The V gene is TRBV14, the J gene TRBJ1-2, with D unresolved. V was shortened by 3 bases and J by 8 bases, with 13 bases between the two germline ends. Germline lookup yields CDR1 SGHDN and CDR2 FVKESK. The CDR3 covers 13 residues. CDR3 bases: TGTGCCAGCAGCCATTCTAGGTCGAGGGGCTACACCTTC. Its protein is CASSHSRSRGYTF. The full variable domain, completed using reference TRBV14 and TRBJ1-2, is EAGVTQFPSHSVIEKGQTVTLRCDPISGHDNLYWYRRVMGKEIKFLLHFVKESKQDESGMPNNRFLAERTGGTYSTLKVQPAELEDSGVYFCASSHSRSRGYTFGSGTRLTVV.

This chain uses TRBV30 with TRBJ2-3; the D gene is possibly TRBD1 (6 bases). CDR3 length equals 14 residues. Trimming stripped 1 base from V and 1 base from J, with 9 bases between. The germline V gene encodes CDR1 GTSNPN and CDR2 SVGIG (reference sequence). The CDR3 sequence: CAWSAEGGTDTQYF. CDR3 DNA: TGTGCCTGGAGTGCCGAGGGGGGCACAGATACGCAGTATTTT.

This clone showed up just a few times. The genes are TRBV27 and TRBJ1-2; D uncertain. Trimming took off 3 bases at V and 4 bases at J, with 18 bases between the two ends. Germline V gene data show CDR1 as MNHEY and CDR2 as SMNVEV (reference sequence). There are 16 residues in the CDR3. Here the CDR3 DNA reads TGTGCCAGCAGTTTTAGTGGTTCGGGGATCTTCTATGGCTACACCTTC. Encoded protein: CASSFSGSGIFYGYTF.

This chain joins TRBV19 and TRBJ1-5; TRBD1 is a possible D gene (5 bases). Germline V gene data show CDR1 as LNHDA and CDR2 as SQIVND (reference sequence). The CDR3 loop spans 15 amino acids. Trimming shortened V by 5 bases and J by 3 bases, and 14 bases separated the two germline ends. CDR3 in amino acids: CASSPRWGNNQPQHF. The CDR3 DNA follows: TGTGCCAGTAGTCCCCGCTGGGGCAACAATCAGCCCCAGCATTTT.

In this sample, this clone turned up a few times. The chain joins TRBV5-1 to TRBJ2-5; a weak D match, TRBD2 (5 bases). Trimming shortened V by 0 bases and J by 4 bases, and 13 bases separated the two germline ends. Germline-derived CDR1 and CDR2 are SGHRS and YFSETQ. The CDR3 sequence is 15 residues long. The CDR3 sequence: CASSLVGEGRETQYF. CDR3 nucleotides: TGCGCCAGCAGCTTGGTCGGGGAAGGACGAGAGACCCAGTACTTC. Full variable domain (remainder filled in from reference TRBV5-1 and TRBJ2-5): KAGVTQTPRYLIKTRGQQVTLSCSPISGHRSVSWYQQTPGQGLQFLFEYFSETQRNKGNFPGRFSGRQFSNSRSEMNVSTLELGDSALYLCASSLVGEGRETQYFGPGTRLLVL.

V is TRBV27 and J is TRBJ2-5; the match to TRBD2 covers 9 bases. After removal of 1 base from V and 6 bases from J, the junction contained 9 bases not matched to a gene. The germline V gene has CDR1 MNHEY and CDR2 SMNVEV (reference sequence). The CDR3 length is 16 residues. The CDR3 nucleotides are TGTGCCAGCAGTTTATTTTCCGGGACTAGCCGTCAGACCCAGTACTTC. Translation: CASSLFSGTSRQTQYF.

V and J are TRBV10-2 and TRBJ2-1; 8 bases match TRBD2. The CDR3 contains 14 residues. The V and J ends lost 3 bases and 8 bases, in that order; junction bases with no gene match: 6. Per germline, CDR1 WSHSY and CDR2 SAAADI. The CDR3 coding sequence is TGCGCCAGCAGTGACGCGGGGGGAGGGGATGAGCAGTTCTTC. This gives the protein CASSDAGGGDEQFF.

This chain joins TRBV19 and TRBJ1-1, with D tentatively TRBD1 (6 bases). Trimming pared 6 bases from V and 0 bases from J, leaving 17 bases between. This CDR3 contains 16 residues. The germline V gene encodes CDR1 LNHDA and CDR2 SQIVND (reference sequence). CDR3 amino acids: CASSTWGRGMNTEAFF. CDR3 nucleotide sequence: TGTGCCAGTAGCACCTGGGGTAGGGGGATGAACACTGAAGCTTTCTTT.

This clone occurred once. The chain employs TRBV6-5 and TRBJ1-2; a weak D match, TRBD1 (5 bases). With 8 bases removed from V and 5 bases from J, the gap between germline ends came to 15 bases. Germline CDR1 is MNHEY and CDR2 is SVGAGI. The CDR3 runs 13 residues. The CDR3 nucleotides are TGTGCCAGCGACATTCTCCAGGGATATGGCTACACCTTC. Translated: CASDILQGYGYTF.

The V and J genes are TRBV27 and TRBJ2-1, with TRBD2 matching 8 bases. The CDR3 has 17 amino acids. CDR1 and CDR2 from the germline V gene are MNHEY and SMNVEV (reference sequence). Unmatched junction bases numbered 13, after V lost 5 bases and J lost 4 bases. CDR3 bases: TGTGCCAGCAGTCCACTCAAACTAGCGGCCCAATACAATGAGCAGTTCTTC. This sequence encodes CASSPLKLAAQYNEQFF.

The rearrangement joins TRBV7-6 to TRBJ2-1; maybe TRBD2 (6 bases). Between the trimmed V and J ends, which lost 4 bases and 7 bases, there was a span of 11 bases. The CDR3 has 13 amino acids. Germline V gene data show CDR1 as SGHVS and CDR2 as FNYEAQ. This chain's CDR3 is CASSYDSGNEQFF. In DNA form, the CDR3 reads TGTGCCAGCAGCTACGATAGCGGAAATGAGCAGTTCTTC.

J is TRBJ2-1 and V is TRBV4-1; TRBD1 aligns across 8 bases. Germline CDR1 and CDR2: MGHRA and YSYEKL. V shed 1 base and J 1 base; nucleotides not matched to a gene: 3. The length of the CDR3 is 16 residues. This chain's CDR3 is CASSQGRQGSYNEQFF. For the CDR3, the DNA is TGCGCCAGCAGCCAAGGCCGACAGGGGTCCTACAATGAGCAGTTCTTC.

A few counts support this clone. The J gene is TRBJ1-1, the V gene TRBV4-1; D not certain. The germline gives CDR1 MGHRA, CDR2 YSYEKL. The CDR3 contains 14 residues. The V end was cut by 4 bases, the J end by 10 bases, with 19 bases between. The CDR3 DNA follows: TGCGCCAGCAGCCCCCCTTACCGGGGATTTGTAGCTTTCTTT. It translates to CASSPPYRGFVAFF.

This rearrangement joins TRBV12-3 or TRBV12-4 to TRBJ2-7; D unclear. The V and J ends lost 6 bases and 3 bases respectively, with 9 bases between them. This CDR3 region has 12 residues. CDR3 DNA sequence: TGTGCCAGCAGCCCTCCCGGCTACGAGCAGTACTTC. Its translation is CASSPPGYEQYF.

The V call is TRBV5-1, the J call TRBJ2-7, with 7 bases lining up with TRBD1. The germline CDR1 and CDR2 sequences are SGHRS and YFSETQ. V gave up 4 bases and J gave up 0 bases; unmatched junction bases: 4. This CDR3 contains 14 residues. The CDR3 region has the DNA TGCGCCAGCAGCCCCGGGACAGCCTCCTACGAGCAGTACTTC. This encodes CASSPGTASYEQYF.

The chain combines TRBV24-1 with TRBJ2-2, with 7 bases fitting TRBD1. V lost 5 bases, J lost 0 bases, and 8 bases stayed unmatched. CDR3 size: 17 residues. Germline V gene lookup returns CDR1 KGHDR and CDR2 SFDVKD. CDR3 protein: CATSGRDSPTNTGELFF. In nucleotides, the CDR3 is TGTGCCACCAGTGGCCGGGACAGCCCTACGAACACCGGGGAGCTGTTTTTT.

This clone was counted a few times. The chain uses TRBV13 and TRBJ2-7; D gene unclear. Per the germline V gene, CDR1 is PRHDT and CDR2 is FYEKMQ (reference sequence). The CDR3 sequence is 12 residues long. Trimming took 5 bases from V and 2 from J, leaving 7 bases between them. The CDR3 nucleotides read TGTGCCAGCAGCCAGCGTACCTACGAGCAGTACTTC. Its protein is CASSQRTYEQYF.

This chain uses TRBV27 with TRBJ2-6, with 8 bases fitting TRBD1. The CDR3 length is 18 residues. The germline gives CDR1 MNHEY, CDR2 SMNVEV (reference sequence). V lost 5 bases, J lost 0 bases, and 9 bases stayed unmatched. The CDR3 loop reads CASSASGTGGSGANVLTF. As DNA, the CDR3 is TGTGCCAGCAGTGCTTCCGGGACAGGAGGCTCTGGGGCCAACGTCCTGACTTTC.

This clone appeared once. Germline and junction disagree at one end, which may indicate a read error. The rearrangement links TRBV11-2 to TRBJ2-1; 8 nucleotides match TRBD2. The V gene's germline CDR1 is SGHAT and CDR2 FQNNGV. The CDR3 has 15 residues. CDR3 residues: CASTLIAGTWNEQFF. Written as DNA, the CDR3 is TGTGCCAGCACCTTAATAGCGGGGACTTGGAATGAGCAGTTCTTC.